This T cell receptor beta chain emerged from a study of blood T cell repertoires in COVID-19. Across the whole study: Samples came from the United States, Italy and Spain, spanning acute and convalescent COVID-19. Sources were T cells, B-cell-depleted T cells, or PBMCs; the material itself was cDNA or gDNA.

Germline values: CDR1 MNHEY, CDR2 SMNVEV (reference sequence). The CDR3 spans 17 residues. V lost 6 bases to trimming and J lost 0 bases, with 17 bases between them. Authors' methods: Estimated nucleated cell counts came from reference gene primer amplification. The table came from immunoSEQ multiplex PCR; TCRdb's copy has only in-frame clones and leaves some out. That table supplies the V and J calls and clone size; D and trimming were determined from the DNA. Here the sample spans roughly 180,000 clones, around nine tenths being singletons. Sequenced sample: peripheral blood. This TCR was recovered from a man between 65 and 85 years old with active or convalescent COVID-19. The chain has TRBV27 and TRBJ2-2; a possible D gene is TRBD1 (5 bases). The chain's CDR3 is CASSLGVSHANTGELFF. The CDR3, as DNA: TGTGCCAGCAGCCTAGGGGTCTCACACGCGAACACCGGGGAGCTGTTTTTT.